This T cell receptor (beta chain) was sequenced in a study of cytomegalovirus exposure and HLA in healthy donors. Findings and caveats of the study: Presence/absence analyses assumed roughly uniform sequencing depth across donors. The authors later found TCR association rates varying by HLA locus, with DRB1 most and HLA-C fewest. Association of a missense DCLRE1C variant with TCR beta V- and J-gene trimming was reported in a later analysis.

This CDR3 has 15 residues. CDR1 LNHDA and CDR2 SQIVND come from the germline V gene (reference sequence). Trimming shortened V by 6 bases and J by 0 bases, and 15 bases separated the two germline ends. PCR amplification relied on 60 Vbeta primers (plus 13 Jbeta primers). Some clones are missing from TCRdb's copy, which holds only in-frame ones; the method was immunoSEQ multiplex PCR. The repertoire consists of roughly 150,000 clones, with 70% to 85% occurring once and the leading ten covering 1.4%. Turning to this clone: Its antigen remains unidentified.

Healthy bone marrow donors made up the donor group. The receptor was derived from a male donor in good health and CMV-seronegative. V gene TRBV19 combines with J gene TRBJ2-7; tentative D call: TRBD1 (6 bases). The sequenced material came from PBMCs. The CDR3 DNA is TGTGCCAGTAGCGGCAGGGGCCCGACCTCCTACGAGCAGTACTTC. It specifies CASSGRGPTSYEQYF.